This T cell receptor (beta chain) was observed in a study of monozygotic twins with inflammatory bowel disease. Findings of the study overall: The data offered no way to tell different T cell subtypes apart. Treatment differences in immunosuppression may have added variability to the repertoires of patients. Compared with healthy twins, IBD patients shared fewer clonotypes with others, especially with disease activity.

The CDR3 length is 13 residues. Germline CDR1 LNHDA, CDR2 SQIVND (reference sequence). Worth noting for this clonotype: Antigen: not known.

Using the 5' RACE reads, TCRdb records one entry per CDR3 protein without DNA. The sample holds approximately 40,000 distinct CDR3 sequences. The V gene is TRBV19, the J gene TRBJ1-4; with no DNA, the TCRdb D assignment of TRBD1 cannot be verified. This clonotype was sampled from a human donor with ulcerative colitis or Crohn's disease, or a healthy co-twin of an affected twin (not recorded which). Sequenced: blood. The CDR3 spells CATQQGVREKLFF. Filled out from reference TRBV19 and TRBJ1-4, the complete variable domain reads DGGITQSPKYLFRKEGQNVTLSCEQNLNHDAMYWYRQDPGQGLRLIYYSQIVNDFQKGDIAEGYSVSREKKESFPLTVTSAQKNPTAFYLCATQQGVREKLFFGSGTQLSVL.